These 18 T cell receptor beta chains were all obtained from the same sample, sequenced in a study of identical twins. In TCRdb, the 5' RACE reads were re-called with MiXCR into one record per CDR3 protein. Of approximately 680,000 distinct CDR3 sequences listed, roughly 7.2% are singletons. This same sample was also part of a study on yellow fever vaccine responses in identical twins.

The sequenced material came from PBMCs. The receptors shown here come from a woman aged 18-29 years in good health.

The chain combines TRBV18 with TRBJ2-1; D is unresolved. Looked up from germline, CDR1 is KGHSH and CDR2 is LQKENI. The CDR3 contains 14 residues. V gave up 0 bases and J gave up 6 bases, with 9 bases separating them. CDR3 DNA sequence: TGTGCCAGCTCACCACCAGATTGGACCAATGAGCAGTTCTTC. Translating gives CASSPPDWTNEQFF. The full variable domain, in which reference TRBV18 and TRBJ2-1 provide the parts outside the CDR3, is NAGVMQNPRHLVRRRGQEARLRCSPMKGHSHVYWYRQLPEEGLKFMVYLQKENIIDESGMPKERFSAEFPKEGPSILRIQQVVRGDSAAYFCASSPPDWTNEQFFGPGTRLTVL.

This clonotype appeared many times. The genes are TRBV3-1 and TRBJ2-1; the match to TRBD2 covers 13 bases. Germline V lookup: CDR1 LGHDT, CDR2 YNNKEL (reference sequence). CDR3 length equals 15 residues. The ends lost 1 base at V and 7 bases at J; junction bases unmatched: 1. The CDR3 DNA reads as TGTGCCAGCAGCCAAGGACTAGCGGGGGGAAATGAGCAGTTCTTC. This sequence encodes CASSQGLAGGNEQFF.

This clonotype has at least ten counts. The chain employs TRBV7-9 and TRBJ2-5, with a possible D match to TRBD2 (5 bases). V was cut by 1 base and J by 3 bases, with 6 bases left in between. This CDR3 is 13 amino acids long. Germline-derived CDR1 and CDR2 are SEHNR and FQNEAQ (reference sequence). The CDR3 loop is CASSLGEKETQYF. The CDR3 DNA is TGTGCCAGCAGCTTAGGGGAGAAAGAGACCCAGTACTTC.

The genes are TRBV6-2 or TRBV6-3 and TRBJ1-5, with a tentative D call TRBD1 (5 bases). V was trimmed by 6 bases and J by 7 bases, leaving 16 bases between them. CDR1 MNHEY and CDR2 SVGEGT come from the germline V gene. The CDR3 has 14 residues. CDR3 coding DNA: TGTGCCAGCAGCAAAGGGGCCCCCGGACAGCCCCAGCATTTT. Translation gives CASSKGAPGQPQHF.

There are many counts of this clonotype. The genes are TRBV3-1 and TRBJ2-1; maybe TRBD1 (5 bases). The germline V gene has CDR1 LGHDT and CDR2 YNNKEL (reference sequence). The length of the CDR3 is 14 residues. V lost 2 bases and J lost 10, with 15 bases in between. The CDR3 DNA sequence: TGTGCCAGCAGCCAACCTTTAGGGGTACGGGAGCAGTTCTTC. Translated, it gives CASSQPLGVREQFF.

This clonotype was observed many times. The chain recombines TRBV20-1 with TRBJ2-1; 9 bases align to TRBD2. The V and J ends lost 5 bases and 9 bases, in that order; junction bases with no gene match: 17. This CDR3 comprises 16 residues. Per the germline V gene, CDR1 is DFQATT and CDR2 is SNEGSKA (reference sequence). CDR3: CSARAGVSSGSGEQFF. The CDR3 DNA sequence: TGCAGTGCTCGCGCAGGCGTAAGTAGCGGGAGCGGTGAGCAGTTCTTC.

This clonotype was seen repeatedly, ten times or more. The chain couples TRBV6-1 to TRBJ1-4; 7 bases are shared with TRBD1. The ends lost 7 bases at V and 13 bases at J; junction bases unmatched: 21. CDR1 is MNHNS and CDR2 is SASEGT in the germline V gene. The CDR3 extends over 16 amino acids. CDR3 loop: CASTPVVQGDEGRLFF. As DNA, the CDR3 is TGTGCCAGCACCCCGGTGGTTCAGGGGGATGAAGGAAGACTGTTTTTT.

A note on this clonotype: This may come from a read error, since a much larger clone is one base off. V gene TRBV4-1 combines with J gene TRBJ2-1; a possible D gene is TRBD2 (6 bases). Between the trimmed V and J ends, which lost 4 bases and 9 bases, there was a span of 16 bases. The germline V gene has CDR1 MGHRA and CDR2 YSYEKL. CDR3 length equals 14 residues. The CDR3 nucleotides are TGCGCCAGCAGCCGAGATAGGGGCGGGACTGAGCAGTTCTTC. It yields the protein CASSRDRGGTEQFF.

This clonotype was seen a few times. V is TRBV12-3 or TRBV12-4 and J is TRBJ2-3, with a possible D match to TRBD1 (5 bases). V shed 3 bases and J shed 3 bases, with 16 bases lying between them. This CDR3 is 16 amino acids long. CDR3: CASSFTLGRATDTQYF. CDR3 coding DNA: TGTGCCAGCAGTTTCACCCTGGGCAGGGCTACAGATACGCAGTATTTT.

This clonotype was seen a few times. The CDR3 region is CASGTRLVSGELFF. Here the CDR3 DNA reads TGTGCCAGCGGAACCCGACTAGTTTCCGGGGAGCTGTTTTTT. V and J are TRBV6-2 or TRBV6-3 and TRBJ2-2; D perhaps matches TRBD2 (6 bases). The CDR3 is 14 amino acids. Germline loops: CDR1 MNHEY, CDR2 SVGEGT. V dropped 8 bases and J dropped 6 bases, with 16 bases sitting between them.

This clonotype has only a few counts. J is TRBJ2-1 and V is TRBV29-1; no clear D. Trimming stripped 6 bases from V and 0 bases from J, with 12 bases between. Per germline, CDR1 SQVTM and CDR2 ANQGSEA. This CDR3 is 14 amino acids long. CDR3 region: CSVRDKSSYNEQFF. In DNA form, the CDR3 reads TGCAGCGTGCGCGACAAGAGCTCCTACAATGAGCAGTTCTTC.

This clonotype was picked up many times. The genes are TRBV20-1 and TRBJ2-2; 12 bases agree with TRBD2. After removal of 5 bases from V and 5 bases from J, the junction contained 3 bases not matched to a gene. The CDR3 is 14 residues long. Germline V lookup: CDR1 DFQATT, CDR2 SNEGSKA (reference sequence). This CDR3 reads CSAQTSGSTGELFF. In DNA, the CDR3 is TGCAGTGCTCAGACTAGCGGGAGTACCGGGGAGCTGTTTTTT.

Many counts were recorded for this clonotype. This rearrangement joins TRBV12-3 or TRBV12-4 to TRBJ2-4; D call uncertain. With 2 bases removed from V and 1 base from J, the gap between germline ends came to 6 bases. This CDR3 comprises 14 residues. The CDR3 sequence: CASSLMGAKNIQYF. The DNA of the CDR3 is TGTGCCAGCAGTTTAATGGGGGCCAAAAACATTCAGTACTTC.

This clonotype was picked up a small number of times. The chain employs TRBV18 and TRBJ2-1; D is possibly TRBD2 (5 bases). V dropped 5 bases and J dropped 6 bases, with 11 bases sitting between them. CDR3 length equals 13 residues. Looked up from germline, CDR1 is KGHSH and CDR2 is LQKENI. The CDR3 DNA reads TGTGCCAGCTCAACACTAGAAACCAATGAGCAGTTCTTC. The encoded protein is CASSTLETNEQFF.

V gene TRBV2 combines with J gene TRBJ2-3, with 14 bases identical to TRBD2. The CDR3 is 19 residues long. V lost 7 bases, J lost 2 bases, and 14 bases stayed unmatched. Germline lookup yields CDR1 SNHLY and CDR2 FYNNEI. CDR3 nucleotides: TGTGCCAGCACCGAGACTAGCGGGGGGGTTCAGACCCCCACAGATACGCAGTATTTT. Residues: CASTETSGGVQTPTDTQYF.

This clonotype was counted between two and nine times. The CDR3, as DNA: TGCAGTGCTAGAGTCGGGGCGACGTACCAAGAGACCCAGTACTTC. This encodes CSARVGATYQETQYF. The chain recombines TRBV20-1 with TRBJ2-5; possibly TRBD1 or TRBD2 for D (5 bases each). The CDR3 has 15 residues. Trimming removed 1 base at V and 0 bases at J, with 12 bases between. Germline V gene sequence: CDR1 DFQATT, CDR2 SNEGSKA (reference sequence).

This clonotype was observed many times. The chain uses TRBV6-1 and TRBJ1-5; D gene ambiguous. Germline V gene lookup returns CDR1 MNHNS and CDR2 SASEGT. The CDR3 is 15 amino acids. Trimming cost V 6 bases and J 4 bases, with 16 bases left between them. CDR3 coding DNA: TGTGCCAGCAGCAGTGTTGGACTGACAAATCAGCCCCAGCATTTT. This gives the protein CASSSVGLTNQPQHF.

CDR3 DNA sequence: TGTGCCAGCAGTTTATCTACCAGGGGCAATCAGCCCCAGCATTTT. Amino acids: CASSLSTRGNQPQHF. This chain connects TRBV12-3 or TRBV12-4 to TRBJ1-5; D perhaps matches TRBD1 (5 bases). The germline V and J ends were trimmed by 2 bases and 2 bases, with 10 bases remaining between them. CDR3 size: 15 residues.